This T cell receptor (beta chain) was recorded in a study of OX40 agonist ivuxolimab in advanced cancers. Background on the study: People who had prior anti-PD-1, anti-PD-L1 or anti-CTLA-4 therapy could take part, and roughly 40% had some. Whole-study results and caveats: CD8+ T cells showed, on average, more clonal expansion than CD4+ cells.

The data were produced by immunoSEQ multiplex PCR, yet TCRdb's version contains in-frame clones alone and is incomplete. The sample contains around 65,000 clones, 92% of which appear only once. The CDR3 spans 15 residues. Trimming left V 10 bases short and J 4 bases short, with 22 bases between. The germline V gene has CDR1 MNHNS and CDR2 SASEGT. A note on this clone: The antigen remains unidentified.

The rearrangement joins TRBV6-1 to TRBJ1-1; possible D gene TRBD1, 6 bases. This TCR was recovered from an adult with an advanced solid tumor such as melanoma, head and neck, liver or kidney cancer. The sequences come from CD4+ or CD8+ T cells sorted from blood, collected in a trial of the OX40 agonist ivuxolimab. CDR3 loop: CATRLSGGRVTEAFF. CDR3 sequence (DNA): TGTGCCACCCGCCTGTCGGGGGGGCGGGTCACTGAAGCTTTCTTT.